This TCR beta chain was identified in a study of beta chain features in type 1 diabetes. Across the whole study: Examination spanned 100 million to 130 million sorted cells from all samples.

This CDR3 region has 16 residues. The germline gives CDR1 LNHDA, CDR2 SQIVND (reference sequence). J gave up 4 bases and V 4 bases, and 6 bases lay outside the gene matches. Study-wide results and caveats: TCRB repertoires of naive, central memory and Treg cells appeared more similar among patients than among healthy donors. People with Type 1 diabetes carried modestly yet significantly shorter TCRB CDR3s in all four CD4+ subsets. Type 1 diabetes patients showed fewer insertions and more deletions at VDJ junctions.

All of the isolated RNA was reverse transcribed, so expressed TCRB transcripts were sequenced. Measured with immunoSEQ multiplex PCR; TCRdb has only the in-frame clones, and not every one. The top ten clones hold more than 0.8% of a sample with 300,000 to 400,000 clones, over 7% of them seen once. There are a few counts of this clone. No antigen is known for it. A single heparinised draw of around 0.11 L on average was taken per donor. The sample was central memory CD4+ T cells from blood. This clonotype was obtained from a man under 40 with type 1 diabetes. The J gene is TRBJ2-3, the V gene TRBV19; the match to TRBD2 covers 12 bases. The CDR3 DNA follows: TGTGCCAGTAGTACCAGACTAGCGGGGGATCCAGATACGCAGTATTTT. Residues: CASSTRLAGDPDTQYF.